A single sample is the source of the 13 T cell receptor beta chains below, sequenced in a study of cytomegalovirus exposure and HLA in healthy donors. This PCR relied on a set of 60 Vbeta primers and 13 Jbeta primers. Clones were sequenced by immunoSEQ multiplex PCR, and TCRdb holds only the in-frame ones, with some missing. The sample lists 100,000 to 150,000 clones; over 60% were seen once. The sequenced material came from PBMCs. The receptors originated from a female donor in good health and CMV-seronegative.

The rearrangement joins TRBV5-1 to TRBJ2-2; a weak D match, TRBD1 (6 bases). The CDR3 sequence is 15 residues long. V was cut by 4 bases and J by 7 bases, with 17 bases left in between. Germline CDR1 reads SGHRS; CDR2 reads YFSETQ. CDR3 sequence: CASSVSYRASGELFF. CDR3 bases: TGCGCCAGCAGCGTTTCTTACAGGGCTAGCGGGGAGCTGTTTTTT.

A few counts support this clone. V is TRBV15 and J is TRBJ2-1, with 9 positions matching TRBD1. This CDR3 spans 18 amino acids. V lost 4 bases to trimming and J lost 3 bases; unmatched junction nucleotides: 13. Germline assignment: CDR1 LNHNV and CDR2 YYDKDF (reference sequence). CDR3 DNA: TGTGCCACCAGCACGTACGCGACCGGGACAGGGAACTACAATGAGCAGTTCTTC. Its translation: CATSTYATGTGNYNEQFF.

CDR3 sequence reads: CASSYGVGPLKNIQYF. In nucleotides, the CDR3 is TGTGCCAGCAGTTACGGGGTGGGGCCACTCAAAAACATTCAGTACTTC. The J gene is TRBJ2-4, the V gene TRBV6-6; tentatively, D is TRBD1 (5 bases). The V end was cut by 2 bases, the J end by 3 bases, with 14 bases between. The germline gives CDR1 MNHNY, CDR2 SVGAGI (reference sequence). This CDR3 comprises 16 residues.

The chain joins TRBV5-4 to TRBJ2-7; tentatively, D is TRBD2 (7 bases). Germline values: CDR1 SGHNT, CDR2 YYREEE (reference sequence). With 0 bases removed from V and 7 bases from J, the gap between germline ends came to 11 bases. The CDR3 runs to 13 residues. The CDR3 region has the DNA TGTGCCAGCAGCTTGGAAAGGGGGGGAGAGCAGTACTTC. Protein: CASSLERGGEQYF. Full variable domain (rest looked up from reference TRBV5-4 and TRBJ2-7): ETGVTQSPTHLIKTRGQQVTLRCSSQSGHNTVSWYQQALGQGPQFIFQYYREEENGRGNFPPRFSGLQFPNYSSELNVNALELDDSALYLCASSLERGGEQYFGPGTRLTVT.

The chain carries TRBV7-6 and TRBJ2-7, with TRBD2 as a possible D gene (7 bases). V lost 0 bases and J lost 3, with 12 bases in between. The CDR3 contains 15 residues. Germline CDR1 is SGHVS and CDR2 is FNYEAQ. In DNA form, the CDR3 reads TGTGCCAGCAGCTTAGCAGGGGGACTACTCTACGAGCAGTACTTC. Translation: CASSLAGGLLYEQYF.

CDR3 sequence (DNA): TGTGCCAGCAGTGAAAGGGTGTCGGGGTGGGGGGGGAGCACAGATACGCAGTATTTT. Protein: CASSERVSGWGGSTDTQYF. The chain couples TRBV6-1 to TRBJ2-3; 7 bases align to TRBD2. CDR1 and CDR2 from the germline V gene are MNHNS and SASEGT. Germline trimming cut 2 bases from V and 0 bases from J; bases unmatched to any gene: 14. CDR3 size: 19 residues.

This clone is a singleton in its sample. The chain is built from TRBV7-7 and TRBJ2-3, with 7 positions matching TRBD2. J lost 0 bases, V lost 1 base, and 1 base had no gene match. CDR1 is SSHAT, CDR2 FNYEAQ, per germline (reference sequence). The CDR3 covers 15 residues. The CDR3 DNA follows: TGTGCCAGCAGCTTAGGTAGCGGGAGCACAGATACGCAGTATTTT. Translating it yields CASSLGSGSTDTQYF.

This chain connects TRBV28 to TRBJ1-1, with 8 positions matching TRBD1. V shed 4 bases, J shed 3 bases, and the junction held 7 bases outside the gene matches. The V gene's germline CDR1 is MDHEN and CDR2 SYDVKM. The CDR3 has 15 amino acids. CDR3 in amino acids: CASSSLTGAYTEAFF. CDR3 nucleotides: TGTGCCAGCAGTTCTCTGACAGGGGCCTACACTGAAGCTTTCTTT.

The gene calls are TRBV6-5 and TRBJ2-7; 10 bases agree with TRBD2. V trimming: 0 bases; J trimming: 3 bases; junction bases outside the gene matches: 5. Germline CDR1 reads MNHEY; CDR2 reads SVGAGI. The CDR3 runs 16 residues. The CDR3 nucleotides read TGTGCCAGCAGTTACTCCCCTAGCGGGAGTTTCTACGAGCAGTACTTC. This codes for CASSYSPSGSFYEQYF.

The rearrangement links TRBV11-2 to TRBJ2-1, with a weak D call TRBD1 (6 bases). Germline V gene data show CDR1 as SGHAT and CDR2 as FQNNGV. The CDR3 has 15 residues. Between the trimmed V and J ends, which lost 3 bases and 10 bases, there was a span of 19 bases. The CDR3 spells CASSLGASRFGEQFF. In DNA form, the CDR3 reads TGTGCCAGCAGCTTGGGGGCCTCTCGCTTCGGGGAGCAGTTCTTC.

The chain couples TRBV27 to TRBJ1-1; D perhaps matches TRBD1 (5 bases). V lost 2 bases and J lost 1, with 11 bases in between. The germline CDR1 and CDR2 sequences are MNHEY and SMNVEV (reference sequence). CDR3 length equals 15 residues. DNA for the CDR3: TGTGCCAGCAGTTTAGGGTTCGGGGGGAACACTGAAGCTTTCTTT. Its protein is CASSLGFGGNTEAFF.

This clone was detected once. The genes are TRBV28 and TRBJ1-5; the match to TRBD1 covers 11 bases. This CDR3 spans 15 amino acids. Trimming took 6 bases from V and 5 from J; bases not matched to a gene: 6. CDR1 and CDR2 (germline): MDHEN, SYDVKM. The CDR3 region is CASRDRGRRDQPQHF. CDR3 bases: TGTGCCAGCAGGGACAGGGGGCGTCGGGATCAGCCCCAGCATTTT.

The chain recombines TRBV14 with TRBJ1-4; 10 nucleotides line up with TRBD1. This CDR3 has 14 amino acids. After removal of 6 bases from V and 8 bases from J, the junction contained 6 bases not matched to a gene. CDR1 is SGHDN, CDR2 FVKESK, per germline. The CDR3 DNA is TGTGCCAGCAGTCGACAGGGGGCGCGAGAAAAACTGTTTTTT. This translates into CASSRQGAREKLFF.